The rows below give T cell receptor beta chains drawn from one sample of a study of T cell responses to AZD1222 COVID-19 vaccine. Some clones are missing from TCRdb's copy, which holds only in-frame ones; the method was immunoSEQ multiplex PCR. The data show about 100,000 clones, with under 95% seen just once and 20% to 25% held by the top ten. The sample in question was peripheral blood, obtained on day 0 of AZD1222 vaccination. These receptors originate from an adult in good health. The CDR3 runs from the conserved cysteine through the conserved F or W. A D gene is named only where the DNA matches it firmly. Some rows have no size entry. The others give once, few or many, or a class for an expanded clone.

CDR3: CASSGGWLEETQYF
DNA: TGTGCCAGCAGCGGCGGTTGGTTGGAGGAGACCCAGTACTTC
V: TRBV7-9
J: TRBJ2-5
D: -
size: -

CDR3: CAWRSGIGGDGYTF
DNA: TGTGCCTGGAGGTCGGGAATTGGGGGGGATGGCTACACCTTC
V: TRBV30
J: TRBJ1-2
D: -
size: once

CDR3: CATSRAGLDGANVLTF
DNA: TGTGCCACCAGCAGAGCCGGGCTCGACGGGGCCAACGTCCTGACTTTC
V: TRBV15
J: TRBJ2-6
D: -
size: few

CDR3: CASSQDFGGRSRYF
DNA: TGTGCCAGCAGCCAAGATTTCGGCGGGAGGAGTCGGTACTTC
V: TRBV3-1/TRBV3-2
J: TRBJ2-7
D: TRBD2
size: once

CDR3: CASSLDSSTMGSPLHF
DNA: TGTGCCAGCTCTCTGGACAGCAGCACCATGGGTTCACCCCTCCACTTT
V: TRBV5-4
J: TRBJ1-6
D: -
size: -

CDR3: CAWSVQHTGELFF
DNA: TGTGCCTGGAGTGTACAACACACCGGGGAGCTGTTTTTT
V: TRBV30
J: TRBJ2-2
D: -
size: few

CDR3: CASSLKVLSGNTIYF
DNA: TGTGCCAGCAGCTTAAAAGTCCTCTCTGGAAACACCATATATTTT
V: TRBV7-6
J: TRBJ1-3
D: -
size: once

CDR3: CASSVGTGPNTEAFF
DNA: TGTGCCAGCAGCGTGGGGACAGGGCCGAACACTGAAGCTTTCTTT
V: TRBV7-6
J: TRBJ1-1
D: TRBD1
size: -

CDR3: CASSEWRNTGELFF
DNA: TGCGCCAGCAGTGAGTGGAGAAACACCGGGGAGCTGTTTTTT
V: TRBV10-1
J: TRBJ2-2
D: -
size: -

CDR3: CASTQTRGNQPQHF
DNA: TGTGCCAGCACCCAAACCAGGGGGAATCAGCCCCAGCATTTT
V: TRBV27
J: TRBJ1-5
D: TRBD1
size: -

CDR3: CAWVRLAGGGEQFF
DNA: TGTGCCTGGGTCAGACTAGCGGGGGGCGGTGAGCAGTTCTTC
V: TRBV30
J: TRBJ2-1
D: TRBD2
size: -

CDR3: CASSRAVAGLNEQFF
DNA: TGCGCCAGCAGCCGGGCGGTAGCGGGGCTCAATGAGCAGTTCTTC
V: TRBV4-1
J: TRBJ2-1
D: TRBD2
size: -

CDR3: CASHRGQTHQPQHF
DNA: TGTGCCAGTCACCGGGGACAGACGCATCAGCCCCAGCATTTT
V: TRBV19
J: TRBJ1-5
D: TRBD1
size: -

CDR3: CASSSAGGGYSGNTIYF
DNA: TGTGCCAGCAGCTCAGCTGGGGGGGGATACTCTGGAAACACCATATATTTT
V: TRBV7-2
J: TRBJ1-3
D: -
size: -

CDR3: CASSWGGNEQFF
DNA: TGTGCCAGCAGCTGGGGAGGGAATGAGCAGTTCTTC
V: TRBV7-2
J: TRBJ2-1
D: TRBD2
size: -

CDR3: CASSEERGPPYEQYF
DNA: TGTGCCAGCAGTGAGGAACGGGGGCCCCCTTACGAGCAGTACTTC
V: TRBV2
J: TRBJ2-7
D: -
size: -

CDR3: CAWSVQIAKNIQYF
DNA: TGTGCCTGGAGTGTACAGATAGCCAAAAACATTCAGTACTTC
V: TRBV30
J: TRBJ2-4
D: -
size: -

CDR3: CASGRAGYSYEQYF
DNA: TGTGCCAGTGGGCGAGCGGGGTACTCCTACGAGCAGTACTTC
V: TRBV19
J: TRBJ2-7
D: TRBD2
size: -

CDR3: CASRDRAYSNQPQHF
DNA: TGTGCCAGCAGAGACAGGGCTTATAGCAATCAGCCCCAGCATTTT
V: TRBV6-5
J: TRBJ1-5
D: TRBD1
size: -

CDR3: CASSKRGQGEETQYF
DNA: TGTGCCAGCAGCAAGAGAGGACAGGGGGAAGAGACCCAGTACTTC
V: TRBV7-9
J: TRBJ2-5
D: TRBD1
size: -

CDR3: CASKSGGPSNSPLHF
DNA: TGTGCCAGCAAGTCTGGAGGACCGAGTAATTCACCCCTCCACTTT
V: TRBV2
J: TRBJ1-6
D: -
size: -

CDR3: CASSYRTGYGYTF
DNA: TGTGCCAGCAGTTACCGGACAGGCTATGGCTACACCTTC
V: TRBV6-2/TRBV6-3
J: TRBJ1-2
D: TRBD1
size: -

CDR3: CASSTSWVAEKLFF
DNA: TGTGCCAGTAGTACCTCATGGGTGGCTGAAAAACTGTTTTTT
V: TRBV19
J: TRBJ1-4
D: -
size: -

CDR3: CASSQGTTHRGYYNNEQFF
DNA: TGTGCCAGCAGCCAAGGAACAACACACAGGGGGTACTATAACAATGAGCAGTTCTTC
V: TRBV14
J: TRBJ2-1
D: TRBD1
size: -

CDR3: CASRVRDSVSYEQYF
DNA: TGTGCCAGTAGGGTCCGGGACAGTGTGTCCTACGAGCAGTACTTC
V: TRBV19
J: TRBJ2-7
D: TRBD1
size: few

CDR3: CASSYRTAYGYTF
DNA: TGTGCCAGCAGTTATCGGACAGCCTATGGCTACACCTTC
V: TRBV6-2/TRBV6-3
J: TRBJ1-2
D: -
size: -

CDR3: CASSIQGSGELFF
DNA: TGCGCCAGCAGCATACAGGGTTCCGGGGAGCTGTTTTTT
V: TRBV5-1
J: TRBJ2-2
D: -
size: -

CDR3: CASSRQETQYF
DNA: TGTGCCAGCAGTCGTCAAGAGACCCAGTACTTC
V: TRBV6-2/TRBV6-3
J: TRBJ2-5
D: -
size: -

CDR3: CASSPQDGSYEQYF
DNA: TGTGCCAGCTCACCACAGGACGGCTCCTACGAGCAGTACTTC
V: TRBV18
J: TRBJ2-7
D: -
size: -